This T cell receptor (beta chain) comes out of a study of T cell responses to AZD1222 COVID-19 vaccine (dated by TCRdb to about 2021). In the study overall: AZD1222 recipients whose second dose came at about 4 weeks and those whose second dose came at about 12 weeks were combined into one group, since spike-specific TCR depth and breadth did not differ between the two schedules. A total of around 240 trial participants underwent TCR sequencing, of whom about 210 had received two doses of AZD1222 and some 25 had received two doses of the MenACWY control vaccine. Trial participants were enrolled by age into subgroups of 18-55, 56-69 and 70-plus years, and 148, 28 and 57 TCR-sequenced participants, respectively, were included in these subgroups. What the work shows at the level of the full study, not this receptor alone: Nearly half of unique spike-specific TCRs reportedly recognized epitopes outside regions mutated in the B.1.351 and B.1.1.7 variants. The 56-69-year group was small, and its depth increase did not reach significance, likely because of low power. Participants were mostly white British, with more females than males. The authors suggested clonal diversity may have been underestimated. No day 14 peak-response samples were available, so repertoires were characterized only after the peak T cell response. After two AZD1222 doses, spike-specific TCR breadth and depth were significantly higher than at day 0 and than in MenACWY recipients. CD4 TCRs associated with the vaccine covered the entire spike protein, and the dominant responses were in regions 160-218 and 743-854. Only six AZD1222 recipients were SARS-CoV-2 seropositive at baseline, limiting conclusions about previously exposed vaccinees.

The sample's time point label, decoded: baseline before first vaccination. The vaccinee samples were drawn from two UK trials, COV001 and COV002, one of which was a single-blind randomized controlled phase 2/3 trial testing AZD1222 (ChAdOx1 nCoV-19) in healthy adults. Trial participant PBMC samples were collected at day 0 and day 28 after the second dose for TCRbeta chain sequencing. The CDR3 has 14 amino acids, counting the end cysteine and phenylalanine. CDR3 DNA is the only sequence kept; it has 42 bases, read in frame from the first base. Based on the germline V gene, the CDR1 and CDR2 sequences are SGHTA and FQGTGA. V is reduced by 5 bases and J by 8 bases, leaving a spacing of 18 bases between them. The CDR3 regions of human TCRbeta chains were analyzed by immunosequencing. In the original analysis: Repertoire TCRs were checked for matches against a reference library of SARS-CoV-2-specific TCRs that had been generated using the MIRA antigen-specificity platform. Breadth was defined as the fraction of unique TCRs that were SARS-CoV-2-associated. Depth was defined as the fraction of total T cells that were SARS-CoV-2-associated. Using the MIRA data, each spike-specific TCR was assigned both to the spike region to which the TCR was reactive and to a CD4 or CD8 class. Log10-transformed breadth and depth values were compared by one-way ANOVA with Sidak's multiple comparisons tests. TCRdb re-hosts the immuneACCESS table, in-frame sequences only. Its copies lack some clones; in the studies checked, an unresolved V gene accounts for under half of them, and the cause for the rest is not known. That table furnishes V, J and clone size, whereas the DNA furnished D and trimming. Across this sample there are some 97,000 clones, with about nine tenths seen only once. The ten top clones hold about 1.8% of the sample.

On this clone itself: Its antigen remains unidentified. No per-base quality is available; no much larger clone lies one base away.

The chain joins TRBV7-3 to TRBJ1-2; the D gene is possibly TRBD1, with 6 bases matching. This TCR was sampled from an adult in good health. Source: peripheral blood, taken on day 0 of AZD1222 vaccination. This receptor carries the CDR3 CASSIDRSQRGYTF. The DNA sequence reads TGTGCCAGCAGCATAGACAGGTCCCAACGGGGCTACACCTTC.